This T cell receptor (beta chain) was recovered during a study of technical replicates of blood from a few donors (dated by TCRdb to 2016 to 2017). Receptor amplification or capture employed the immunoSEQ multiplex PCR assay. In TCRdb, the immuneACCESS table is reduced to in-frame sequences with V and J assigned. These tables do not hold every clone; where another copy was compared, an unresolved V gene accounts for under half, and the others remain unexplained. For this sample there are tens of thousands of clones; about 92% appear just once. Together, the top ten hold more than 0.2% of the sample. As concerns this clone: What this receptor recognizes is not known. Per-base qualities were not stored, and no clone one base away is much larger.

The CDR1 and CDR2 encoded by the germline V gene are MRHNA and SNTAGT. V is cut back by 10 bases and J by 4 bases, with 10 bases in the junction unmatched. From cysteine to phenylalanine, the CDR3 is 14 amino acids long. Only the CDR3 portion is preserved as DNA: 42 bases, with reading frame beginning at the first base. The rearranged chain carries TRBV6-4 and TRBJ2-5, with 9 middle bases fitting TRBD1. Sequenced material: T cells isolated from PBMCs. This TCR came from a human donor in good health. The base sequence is TGTGCCAACACCAACGGACAGGGGCGAGAGACCCAGTACTTC. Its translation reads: CANTNGQGRETQYF.